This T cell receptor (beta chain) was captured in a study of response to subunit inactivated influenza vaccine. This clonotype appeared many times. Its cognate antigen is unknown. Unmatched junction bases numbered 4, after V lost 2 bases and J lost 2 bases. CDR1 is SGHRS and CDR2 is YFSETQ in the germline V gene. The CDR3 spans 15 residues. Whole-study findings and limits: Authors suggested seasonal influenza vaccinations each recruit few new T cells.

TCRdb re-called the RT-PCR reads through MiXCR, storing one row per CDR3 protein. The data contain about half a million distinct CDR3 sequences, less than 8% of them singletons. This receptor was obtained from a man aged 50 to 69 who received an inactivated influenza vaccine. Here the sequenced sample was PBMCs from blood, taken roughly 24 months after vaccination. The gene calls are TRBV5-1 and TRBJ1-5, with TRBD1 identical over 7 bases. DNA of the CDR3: TGCGCCAGCAGCTTTACAGGGGATGGCAATCAGCCCCAGCATTTT. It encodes CASSFTGDGNQPQHF.